What follows are 8 T cell receptor beta chains derived from one specimen sequenced in a study of blood T cell repertoires in COVID-19. Libraries were prepared by immunoSEQ multiplex PCR; TCRdb keeps only in-frame clonotypes and omits some of them. Seen here are about 410,000 clones, 86% observed once, and the top ten hold 1.4%. The sequencing input was peripheral blood. These receptors came from a woman in her thirties with active or convalescent COVID-19.

The V and J genes are TRBV28 and TRBJ1-5, with no clear D. In germline, CDR1 is MDHEN, CDR2 SYDVKM. Trimming cost V 6 bases and J 6 bases, with 15 bases left between them. The CDR3 extends over 14 amino acids. CDR3 region: CASRGEGMGQPQHF. The CDR3 DNA is TGTGCCAGCAGAGGAGAGGGAATGGGTCAGCCCCAGCATTTT.

Note on this clone: Different DNA sequences within this sample yield the same CDR3. The chain is built from TRBV27 and TRBJ1-2; TRBD1 might be the D (6 bases). The CDR3 contains 13 residues. The V gene lost 2 bases and the J gene lost 4 bases, with 8 bases spanning the gap. The germline V gene has CDR1 MNHEY and CDR2 SMNVEV (reference sequence). The CDR3: CASSLAGAYGYTF. Here the CDR3 DNA reads TGTGCCAGCAGTTTAGCAGGGGCCTATGGCTACACCTTC.

The rearrangement links TRBV4-1 to TRBJ1-2; no reliable D call. In germline, CDR1 is MGHRA, CDR2 YSYEKL. The CDR3 is 13 residues long. Trimming removed 4 bases from V and 4 bases from J, with 10 bases in between. The CDR3 nucleotides are TGCGCCAGCAGCCCCTCAGGATCCTATGGCTACACCTTC. This sequence encodes CASSPSGSYGYTF.

The chain couples TRBV6-1 to TRBJ2-1; 7 bases agree with TRBD2. The CDR3 is made up of 15 amino acids. From germline, CDR1 is MNHNS and CDR2 SASEGT. J gave up 6 bases and V 2 bases, and 7 bases lay outside the gene matches. The CDR3 here is CASSEQLAALNEQFF. CDR3 nucleotides: TGTGCCAGCAGTGAACAGCTAGCGGCACTCAATGAGCAGTTCTTC.

This clone has only a few counts. The chain has TRBV19 and TRBJ1-2; 7 bases are a match to TRBD1. The trim removed 5 bases at V and 10 bases at J, leaving 7 bases unmatched. The CDR3 runs 12 residues. In germline, CDR1 is LNHDA, CDR2 SQIVND (reference sequence). In nucleotides, the CDR3 is TGTGCCAGTAGTCGCACAGGGGAACTCTACACCTTC. It codes for CASSRTGELYTF.

The chain employs TRBV29-1 and TRBJ1-1, with D perhaps matching TRBD1 (6 bases). CDR1 SQVTM and CDR2 ANQGSEA come from the germline V gene. Trimming removed 6 bases at V and 0 bases at J, with 26 bases between. This CDR3 is built from 18 residues. The CDR3 region is CSVKFGTPRYGMNTEAFF. The CDR3 nucleotides are TGCAGCGTGAAATTTGGGACACCTAGGTACGGAATGAACACTGAAGCTTTCTTT. Combining the CDR3 with reference TRBV29-1 and TRBJ1-1 gives the whole variable domain SAVISQKPSRDICQRGTSLTIQCQVDSQVTMMFWYRQQPGQSLTLIATANQGSEATYESGFVIDKFPISRPNLTFSTLTVSNMSPEDSSIYLCSVKFGTPRYGMNTEAFFGQGTRLTVV.

The chain carries TRBV15 and TRBJ1-2; D is ambiguous. Germline loops: CDR1 LNHNV, CDR2 YYDKDF (reference sequence). The ends were cut back, 1 base at V and 3 bases at J, with 12 bases in the middle. The CDR3 covers 15 residues. The CDR3 nucleotides read TGTGCCACCAGCAGAGCTGTCACCGGTGACTATGGCTACACCTTC. Translation: CATSRAVTGDYGYTF.

This sequence joins TRBV25-1 and TRBJ2-5, with D perhaps matching TRBD1 (5 bases). Trimming pared 5 bases from V and 3 bases from J, leaving 10 bases between. CDR1 and CDR2 from the germline V gene are MGHDK and SYGVNS. The CDR3 is made up of 13 amino acids. CDR3 residues: CASSTPGKETQYF. CDR3 in DNA: TGTGCCAGCAGTACCCCAGGGAAAGAGACCCAGTACTTC.